The 14 T cell receptor beta chains given below trace back to one sample, sequenced in a study of T-cell memory formation after mild COVID-19. TCRdb analysed the 5' RACE reads with MiXCR anew, one entry per CDR3 protein. This table holds 550,000 to 600,000 distinct CDR3 sequences, less than 25% found once. Sequencing used PBMCs or a T cell subset sorted from them (not recorded which). These receptors came from an adult woman who had mild COVID-19 (a few samples of this study predate the infection). Cell type and time point are not known.

This sequence joins TRBV20-1 and TRBJ2-7, with a tentative D call TRBD2 (5 bases). Between the trimmed V and J ends, which lost 0 bases and 0 bases, there was a span of 12 bases. Germline V gene data show CDR1 as DFQATT and CDR2 as SNEGSKA (reference sequence). The CDR3 covers 15 residues. The CDR3 here is CSARDAQGSSYEQYF. For the CDR3, the DNA is TGCAGTGCTAGAGATGCACAAGGGAGCTCCTACGAGCAGTACTTC.

The chain has TRBV5-1 and TRBJ2-7; 10 nucleotides line up with TRBD2. Germline V gene lookup returns CDR1 SGHRS and CDR2 YFSETQ. The CDR3 totals 16 residues. J lost 4 bases, V lost 2 bases, and 9 bases had no gene match. The CDR3 DNA reads TGCGCCAGCAGCTTTCGTACTAGCGGGATCACTTACGAGCAGTACTTC. It translates to CASSFRTSGITYEQYF.

This clonotype was observed a handful of times. The gene calls are TRBV2 and TRBJ2-1, with D perhaps matching TRBD2 (6 bases). CDR1 SNHLY and CDR2 FYNNEI come from the germline V gene. The CDR3 is made up of 16 amino acids. V shed 4 bases and J shed 1 base, with 14 bases lying between them. CDR3 amino acids: CASSGGRGKSYNEQFF. CDR3 DNA sequence: TGTGCCAGCAGTGGGGGCCGGGGGAAGTCCTACAATGAGCAGTTCTTC.

V is TRBV19 and J is TRBJ2-7, with D possibly TRBD2 on 5 matching bases. Germline V gene data show CDR1 as LNHDA and CDR2 as SQIVND (reference sequence). Trimming pared 9 bases from V and 0 bases from J, leaving 12 bases between. This CDR3 contains 13 residues. Here the CDR3 reads CASKRAGSYEQYF. The CDR3, as DNA: TGTGCCAGCAAGAGGGCCGGCTCCTACGAGCAGTACTTC.

There are many counts of this clonotype. The chain is built from TRBV7-6 and TRBJ2-1, with 7 bases that match TRBD2. This CDR3 comprises 16 residues. With V trimmed by 5 bases and J by 0 bases, 7 bases remained unmatched. The germline V gene encodes CDR1 SGHVS and CDR2 FNYEAQ. Here the CDR3 DNA reads TGTGCCAGCAGCCTCCATGGCGGGAGCTCCTACAATGAGCAGTTCTTC. This sequence encodes CASSLHGGSSYNEQFF.

This clonotype was counted a few times. The chain uses TRBV2 and TRBJ2-1; D is ambiguous. From germline, CDR1 is SNHLY and CDR2 FYNNEI. This CDR3 region has 15 residues. Deletions cut 8 bases from V and 6 bases from J, with 20 bases between. CDR3 nucleotide sequence: TGTGCCAGCTCAGAACAGAGTTTGGATTCCAATGAGCAGTTCTTC. Translated: CASSEQSLDSNEQFF.

This clonotype was recorded at least ten times. The rearrangement joins TRBV25-1 to TRBJ2-2; TRBD1 might be the D (5 bases). The CDR3 is 15 amino acids. The V and J ends lost 5 bases and 4 bases respectively, with 14 bases between them. Germline V gene sequence: CDR1 MGHDK, CDR2 SYGVNS. CDR3: CASSKRGLGTGELFF. In DNA, the CDR3 is TGTGCCAGCAGTAAAAGGGGATTGGGCACCGGGGAGCTGTTTTTT.

V and J are TRBV14 and TRBJ2-7, with 11 bases lining up with TRBD1. CDR1 and CDR2 (germline): SGHDN, FVKESK. The CDR3 totals 17 residues. J lost 0 bases, V lost 6 bases, and 10 bases had no gene match. The CDR3 loop is CASRSGQGATFSYEQYF. CDR3 sequence (DNA): TGTGCCAGCAGGTCAGGACAGGGGGCGACGTTCTCCTACGAGCAGTACTTC. The entire variable domain, with the rest obtained from reference TRBV14 and TRBJ2-7, is as follows: EAGVTQFPSHSVIEKGQTVTLRCDPISGHDNLYWYRRVMGKEIKFLLHFVKESKQDESGMPNNRFLAERTGGTYSTLKVQPAELEDSGVYFCASRSGQGATFSYEQYFGPGTRLTVT.

The CDR3 region is CASSPQTGKNTEAFF. For the CDR3, the DNA is TGTGCCAGCTCACCACAGACAGGGAAGAACACTGAAGCTTTCTTT. This rearrangement joins TRBV18 to TRBJ1-1; 7 bases are shared with TRBD1. CDR3 length: 15 amino acids. Germline V gene sequence: CDR1 KGHSH, CDR2 LQKENI. Unmatched junction bases numbered 3, after V lost 1 base and J lost 1 base.

This clonotype was found a few times. The chain uses TRBV7-8 and TRBJ1-5; 8 bases fit TRBD1. CDR1 and CDR2 (germline): SGHVS, FQNEAQ. The CDR3 extends over 16 amino acids. V lost 3 bases, J lost 4 bases, and 8 bases stayed unmatched. The CDR3 DNA reads as TGTGCCAGCAGCTTCCGGGGACAGGTTTCTAATCAGCCCCAGCATTTT. This encodes CASSFRGQVSNQPQHF.

In its sample, this clonotype was seen a few times. The V and J genes are TRBV12-3 or TRBV12-4 and TRBJ2-2; D possibly corresponds to TRBD1 (6 bases). V was pared by 7 bases and J by 5 bases, with 14 bases between. This CDR3 spans 14 amino acids. The DNA for the CDR3 is TGTGCCAGCAACGTGGACAGCCAGACCGGGGAGCTGTTTTTT. It codes for CASNVDSQTGELFF.

V gene TRBV6-1 combines with J gene TRBJ1-6; unclear D gene. This CDR3 is built from 14 residues. Germline CDR1 reads MNHNS; CDR2 reads SASEGT. V lost 0 bases, J lost 7 bases, and 7 bases lay in between. The CDR3 coding sequence is TGTGCCAGCAGTGAAGCGGCAGAAAATTCACCCCTCCACTTT. This encodes CASSEAAENSPLHF.

The sample holds a few counts of this clonotype. The chain couples TRBV4-1 to TRBJ2-3; 8 nucleotides line up with TRBD2. The CDR3 totals 15 residues. Germline V lookup: CDR1 MGHRA, CDR2 YSYEKL. The junction had 2 bases not matched to a gene; V was cut back by 1 base and J by 2 bases. The CDR3 protein is CASSQVSGDTDTQYF. The CDR3 nucleotides are TGCGCCAGCAGCCAAGTTAGCGGGGACACAGATACGCAGTATTTT.

This clonotype was counted only a few times. This rearrangement joins TRBV10-3 to TRBJ1-1, with D possibly TRBD1 on 6 matching bases. Trimming cost V 6 bases and J 3 bases, with 14 bases left between them. CDR3 size: 14 residues. CDR1 and CDR2 (germline): ENHRY, SYGVKD. The CDR3 protein is CAISDRPRDTEAFF. CDR3 in DNA: TGTGCCATCAGCGACAGGCCGAGGGACACTGAAGCTTTCTTT.